The 20 T cell receptor beta chains presented below share a single source sample, sequenced in a study of OX40 agonist ivuxolimab in advanced cancers. Profiling relied on immunoSEQ multiplex PCR, and the TCRdb table lists in-frame clones only, not all of them. The profile shows roughly 63,000 clones, roughly 89% of them singletons. The sample consisted of CD4+ or CD8+ T cells sorted from blood, taken in a trial of the OX40 agonist ivuxolimab. These receptors originate from an adult with an advanced solid tumor such as melanoma, head and neck, liver or kidney cancer.

The chain employs TRBV29-1 and TRBJ2-7; D not resolved. Germline V gives CDR1 SQVTM, CDR2 ANQGSEA. V lost 5 bases, J lost 2 bases, and 4 bases lay in between. CDR3 length: 10 residues. The CDR3 spells CSVTTYEQYF. In DNA, the CDR3 is TGCAGCGTTACAACCTACGAGCAGTACTTC.

This rearrangement joins TRBV4-1 to TRBJ2-7, with D tentatively TRBD1 or TRBD2 (5 bases each). This CDR3 comprises 15 residues. Germline assignment: CDR1 MGHRA and CDR2 YSYEKL. Trimming cost V 0 bases and J 0 bases, with 9 bases left between them. This CDR3 reads CASSQDPGSSYEQYF. CDR3 sequence (DNA): TGCGCCAGCAGCCAAGATCCAGGGAGCTCCTACGAGCAGTACTTC.

V usage is TRBV7-8 and J usage is TRBJ2-7; D is perhaps TRBD2 (6 bases). This CDR3 spans 15 amino acids. Looked up from germline, CDR1 is SGHVS and CDR2 is FQNEAQ. Trimming removed 4 bases from V and 0 bases from J, with 13 bases in between. The CDR3 is CASSSRDSTSYEQYF. CDR3 DNA sequence: TGTGCCAGCAGCTCCCGGGACTCCACCTCCTACGAGCAGTACTTC.

This clone has a single count. The chain uses TRBV27 and TRBJ1-3, with D unresolved. Trimming shortened V by 3 bases and J by 0 bases, and 9 bases separated the two germline ends. Germline CDR1 MNHEY, CDR2 SMNVEV (reference sequence). The CDR3 loop spans 15 amino acids. The CDR3 loop is CASSFNSLSGNTIYF. CDR3 nucleotide sequence: TGTGCCAGCAGTTTTAACAGCCTCTCTGGAAACACCATATATTTT.

This sequence joins TRBV11-2 and TRBJ1-1; D remains ambiguous. The CDR3 runs 13 residues. Between the trimmed V and J ends, which lost 0 bases and 4 bases, there was a span of 6 bases. Germline-derived CDR1 and CDR2 are SGHAT and FQNNGV. Written as DNA, the CDR3 is TGTGCCAGCAGCTTAGATTATGGCACTGAAGCTTTCTTT. Protein product: CASSLDYGTEAFF.

V usage is TRBV6-6 and J usage is TRBJ2-7; perhaps D is TRBD1 or TRBD2 (5 bases each). CDR1 and CDR2 (germline): MNHNY, SVGAGI (reference sequence). This CDR3 spans 15 amino acids. V dropped 4 bases and J dropped 3 bases, with 16 bases sitting between them. Written as DNA, the CDR3 is TGTGCCAGCAGTTTGTTGAGGGACGGGGACTACGAGCAGTACTTC. It specifies CASSLLRDGDYEQYF.

The chain links TRBV2 to TRBJ2-1; D is perhaps TRBD2 (6 bases). The CDR3 is made up of 15 amino acids. Trimming took 7 bases from V and 0 from J, leaving 13 bases between them. Germline assignment: CDR1 SNHLY and CDR2 FYNNEI. The CDR3 DNA reads TGTGCCAGCAAGGAGGACGGGAGCTCCTACAATGAGCAGTTCTTC. Amino acids: CASKEDGSSYNEQFF.

The rearrangement uses TRBV5-4 and TRBJ1-5; 7 positions match TRBD1. The germline V gene encodes CDR1 SGHNT and CDR2 YYREEE (reference sequence). The CDR3 runs to 15 residues. J gave up 4 bases and V 4 bases, and 8 bases lay outside the gene matches. CDR3 sequence: CASSLGGTENQPQHF. The CDR3 DNA is TGTGCCAGCAGCCTGGGCGGGACAGAGAATCAGCCCCAGCATTTT. Variable domain in full (rest from reference TRBV5-4 and TRBJ1-5): ETGVTQSPTHLIKTRGQQVTLRCSSQSGHNTVSWYQQALGQGPQFIFQYYREEENGRGNFPPRFSGLQFPNYSSELNVNALELDDSALYLCASSLGGTENQPQHFGDGTRLSIL.

The rearrangement joins TRBV6-1 to TRBJ1-5; D gene uncertain. Germline loops: CDR1 MNHNS, CDR2 SASEGT. This CDR3 has 12 residues. With 7 bases removed from V and 5 bases from J, the gap between germline ends came to 9 bases. CDR3 protein: CASMDGYQPQHF. The CDR3 DNA reads as TGTGCCAGCATGGACGGGTATCAGCCCCAGCATTTT.

CDR3 sequence (DNA): TGTGCCAGCAAGGGTCGCAGGGGGGAATCCTACGAGCAGTACTTC. Amino acids: CASKGRRGESYEQYF. The chain employs TRBV28 and TRBJ2-7; maybe TRBD1 (7 bases). V was clipped by 7 bases and J by 1 base, with 17 bases between them. CDR1 is MDHEN and CDR2 is SYDVKM in the germline V gene. The CDR3 spans 15 residues.

The CDR3 sequence is CASSRGQGYGELFF. The CDR3 nucleotides are TGTGCCAGCAGCCGGGGACAGGGGTACGGGGAGCTGTTTTTT. This rearrangement joins TRBV11-3 to TRBJ2-2; 10 bases align to TRBD1. The CDR3 length is 14 residues. Trimming cost V 5 bases and J 7 bases; bases outside gene matches: 4. Germline V CDR1 and CDR2: SGHNT, YENEEA.

This chain connects TRBV27 to TRBJ2-3; D is undetermined. Germline CDR1 and CDR2: MNHEY and SMNVEV (reference sequence). V was clipped by 2 bases and J by 2 bases, with 5 bases between them. This CDR3 is 13 amino acids long. The DNA for the CDR3 is TGTGCCAGCAGTTTACAGGTCACAGATACGCAGTATTTT. Its protein is CASSLQVTDTQYF.

The rearrangement links TRBV27 to TRBJ2-7; D unclear. The V gene lost 4 bases and the J gene lost 0 bases, with 10 bases spanning the gap. The CDR3 is 14 residues long. Germline assignment: CDR1 MNHEY and CDR2 SMNVEV (reference sequence). The CDR3 coding sequence is TGTGCCAGCAGTTCTGGCCTCCCCTCCTACGAGCAGTACTTC. Translating it yields CASSSGLPSYEQYF.

The J gene is TRBJ2-1, the V gene TRBV25-1; 10 nucleotides match TRBD2. This CDR3 spans 14 amino acids. Germline values: CDR1 MGHDK, CDR2 SYGVNS. V lost 9 bases, J lost 4 bases, and 6 bases stayed unmatched. For the CDR3, the DNA is TGTGCCAGTTCTCTAGCGGGAGCTTACAATGAGCAGTTCTTC. It yields the protein CASSLAGAYNEQFF.

The V gene is TRBV11-2, the J gene TRBJ2-1, with 11 bases lining up with TRBD2. The CDR3 covers 15 residues. CDR1 is SGHAT and CDR2 is FQNNGV in the germline V gene. V dropped 5 bases and J dropped 10; count of bases not matched to a gene: 10. The CDR3 here is CASSLSGGASWEQFF. Here the CDR3 DNA reads TGTGCCAGCAGCCTTAGCGGGGGGGCTTCCTGGGAGCAGTTCTTC.

This chain links TRBV7-9 with TRBJ1-3; D unclear. CDR3 length equals 19 residues. CDR1 and CDR2 (germline): SEHNR, FQNEAQ (reference sequence). V gave up 2 bases and J gave up 2 bases, with 22 bases separating them. CDR3 in amino acids: CASSLFALLGGGPGNTIYF. CDR3 in DNA: TGTGCCAGCAGCTTATTCGCCCTCCTCGGTGGAGGGCCTGGAAACACCATATATTTT.

The J gene is TRBJ2-1, the V gene TRBV27, with D uncertain. This CDR3 has 14 amino acids. V was clipped by 4 bases and J by 6 bases, with 13 bases between them. Germline assignment: CDR1 MNHEY and CDR2 SMNVEV (reference sequence). CDR3 bases: TGTGCCAGCAGTTCCACCCTGGCGTCCAATGAGCAGTTCTTC. The encoded protein is CASSSTLASNEQFF.

V is TRBV19 and J is TRBJ1-6; 8 bases line up with TRBD1. The CDR3 is 13 amino acids. The ends lost 9 bases at V and 9 bases at J; junction bases unmatched: 7. CDR1 and CDR2 from the germline V gene are LNHDA and SQIVND (reference sequence). CDR3 coding DNA: TGTGCCAGCGCAGGGGGCTGGATTTCACCCCTCCACTTT. Amino acids: CASAGGWISPLHF. Based on the CDR3 plus reference TRBV19 and TRBJ1-6, the full variable domain is DGGITQSPKYLFRKEGQNVTLSCEQNLNHDAMYWYRQDPGQGLRLIYYSQIVNDFQKGDIAEGYSVSREKKESFPLTVTSAQKNPTAFYLCASAGGWISPLHFGNGTRLTVT.

Points on this clone: A clone one base away is much larger, so this may be a read error. The chain recombines TRBV2 with TRBJ2-2; possible D gene TRBD2, 5 bases. The CDR3 length is 12 residues. Per germline, CDR1 SNHLY and CDR2 FYNNEI. The germline V and J ends were trimmed by 6 bases and 3 bases, with 5 bases remaining between them. CDR3 DNA: TGTGCCAGCAGGGGAGACACCGGGGAGCTGTTTTTT. Amino acid sequence: CASRGDTGELFF.

The chain couples TRBV9 to TRBJ2-3; TRBD2 is a possible D gene (6 bases). This CDR3 region has 16 residues. Germline V lookup: CDR1 SGDLS, CDR2 YYNGEE. Trimming removed 4 bases from V and 4 bases from J, with 19 bases in between. CDR3 nucleotide sequence: TGTGCCAGCAGCCCCAAGGGAGGTGGGGTTTCAGATACGCAGTATTTT. It translates to CASSPKGGGVSDTQYF.